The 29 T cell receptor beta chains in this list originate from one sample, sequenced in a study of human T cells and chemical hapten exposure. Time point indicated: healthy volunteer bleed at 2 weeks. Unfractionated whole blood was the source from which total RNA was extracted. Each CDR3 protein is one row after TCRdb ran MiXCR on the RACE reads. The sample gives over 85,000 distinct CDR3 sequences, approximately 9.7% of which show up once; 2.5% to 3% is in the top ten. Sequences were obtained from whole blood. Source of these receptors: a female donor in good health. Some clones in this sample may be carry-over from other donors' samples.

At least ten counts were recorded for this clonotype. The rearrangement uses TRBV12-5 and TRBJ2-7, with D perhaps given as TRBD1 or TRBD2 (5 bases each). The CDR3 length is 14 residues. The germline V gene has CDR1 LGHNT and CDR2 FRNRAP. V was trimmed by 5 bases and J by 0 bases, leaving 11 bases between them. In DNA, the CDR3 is TGTGCTAGTGGTGGGACGGTTAGCTCCTACGAGCAGTACTTC. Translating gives CASGGTVSSYEQYF.

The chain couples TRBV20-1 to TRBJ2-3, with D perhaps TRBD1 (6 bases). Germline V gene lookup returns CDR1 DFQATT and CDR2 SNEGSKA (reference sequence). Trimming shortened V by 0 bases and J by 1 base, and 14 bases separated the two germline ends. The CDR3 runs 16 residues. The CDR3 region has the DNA TGCAGTGCTAGAGAACCTGCAGGGACACGCACAGATACGCAGTATTTT. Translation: CSAREPAGTRTDTQYF.

CDR3 DNA: TGTGCCAGCAGCTTAGGAGGCGCAGGGGTGTCGGGAGCCAAAAACATTCAGTACTTC. This translates into CASSLGGAGVSGAKNIQYF. The genes are TRBV7-2 and TRBJ2-4; weak D call: TRBD1 (6 bases). V dropped 1 base and J dropped 0 bases, with 19 bases sitting between them. The germline V gene encodes CDR1 SGHTA and CDR2 FQGNSA. CDR3 length: 19 residues.

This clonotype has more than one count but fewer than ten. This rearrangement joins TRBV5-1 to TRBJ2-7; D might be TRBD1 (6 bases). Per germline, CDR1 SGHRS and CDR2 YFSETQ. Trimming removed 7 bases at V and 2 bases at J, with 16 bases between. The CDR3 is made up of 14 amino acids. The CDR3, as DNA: TGCGCCAGCGGCGAAGGTACAGGGCCCTACGAGCAGTACTTC. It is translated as CASGEGTGPYEQYF.

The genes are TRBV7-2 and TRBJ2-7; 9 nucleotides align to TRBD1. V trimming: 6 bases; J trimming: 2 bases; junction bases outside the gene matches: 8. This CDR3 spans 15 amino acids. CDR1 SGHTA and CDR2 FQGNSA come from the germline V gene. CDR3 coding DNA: TGTGCCAGCAGGATAACCGGACAGGGGACCTACGAGCAGTACTTC. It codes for CASRITGQGTYEQYF.

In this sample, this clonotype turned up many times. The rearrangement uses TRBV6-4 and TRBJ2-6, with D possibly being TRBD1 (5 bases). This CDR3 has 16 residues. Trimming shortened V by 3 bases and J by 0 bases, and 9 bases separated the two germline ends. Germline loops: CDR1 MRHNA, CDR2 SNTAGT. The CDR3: CASSEDTNSGANVLTF. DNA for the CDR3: TGTGCCAGCAGTGAGGACACAAACTCTGGGGCCAACGTCCTGACTTTC.

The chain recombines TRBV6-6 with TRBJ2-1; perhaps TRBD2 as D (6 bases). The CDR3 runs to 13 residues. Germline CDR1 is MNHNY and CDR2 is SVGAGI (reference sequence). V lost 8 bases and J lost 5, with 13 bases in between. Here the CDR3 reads CASRETVNNEQFF. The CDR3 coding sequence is TGTGCCAGCCGGGAGACAGTAAACAATGAGCAGTTCTTC.

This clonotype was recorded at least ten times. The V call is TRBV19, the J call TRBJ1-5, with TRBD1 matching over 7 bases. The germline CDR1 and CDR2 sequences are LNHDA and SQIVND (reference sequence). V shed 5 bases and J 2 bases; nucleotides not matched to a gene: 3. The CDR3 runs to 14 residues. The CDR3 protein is CASSLTGGNQPQHF. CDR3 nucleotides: TGTGCCAGTAGTCTCACAGGGGGCAATCAGCCCCAGCATTTT. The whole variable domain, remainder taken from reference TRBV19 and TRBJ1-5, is DGGITQSPKYLFRKEGQNVTLSCEQNLNHDAMYWYRQDPGQGLRLIYYSQIVNDFQKGDIAEGYSVSREKKESFPLTVTSAQKNPTAFYLCASSLTGGNQPQHFGDGTRLSIL.

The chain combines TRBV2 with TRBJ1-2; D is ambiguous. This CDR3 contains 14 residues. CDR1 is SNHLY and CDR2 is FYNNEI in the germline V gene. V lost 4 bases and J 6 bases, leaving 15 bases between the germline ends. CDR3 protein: CASSGGPEGDGYTF. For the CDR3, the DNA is TGTGCCAGCAGTGGAGGTCCGGAGGGAGATGGCTACACCTTC. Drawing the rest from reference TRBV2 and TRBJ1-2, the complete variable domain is EPEVTQTPSHQVTQMGQEVILRCVPISNHLYFYWYRQILGQKVEFLVSFYNNEISEKSEIFDDQFSVERPDGSNFTLKIRSTKLEDSAMYFCASSGGPEGDGYTFGSGTRLTVV.

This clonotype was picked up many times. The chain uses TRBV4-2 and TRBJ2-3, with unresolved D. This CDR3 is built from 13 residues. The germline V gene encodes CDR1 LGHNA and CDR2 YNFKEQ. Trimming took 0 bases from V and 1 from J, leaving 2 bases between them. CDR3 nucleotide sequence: TGTGCCAGCAGCCAAGACGGCACAGATACGCAGTATTTT. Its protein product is CASSQDGTDTQYF.

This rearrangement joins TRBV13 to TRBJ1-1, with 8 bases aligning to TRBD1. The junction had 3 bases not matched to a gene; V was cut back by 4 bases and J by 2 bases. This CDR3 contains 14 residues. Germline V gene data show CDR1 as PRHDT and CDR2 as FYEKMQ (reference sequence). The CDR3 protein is CASSSGQVNTEAFF. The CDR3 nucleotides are TGTGCCAGCAGCTCGGGACAGGTCAACACTGAAGCTTTCTTT.

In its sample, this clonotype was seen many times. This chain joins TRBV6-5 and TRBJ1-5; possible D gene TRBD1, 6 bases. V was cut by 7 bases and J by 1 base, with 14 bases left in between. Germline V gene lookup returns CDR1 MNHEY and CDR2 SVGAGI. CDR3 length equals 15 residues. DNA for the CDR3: TGTGCCAGCAAACAAGAGGGGGGAAGCAATCAGCCCCAGCATTTT. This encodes CASKQEGGSNQPQHF.

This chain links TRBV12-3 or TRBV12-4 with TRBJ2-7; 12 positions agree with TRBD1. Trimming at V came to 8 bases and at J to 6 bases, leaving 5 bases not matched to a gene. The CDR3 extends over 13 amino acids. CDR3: CASGRDRGPEQYF. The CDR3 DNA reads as TGTGCCAGCGGAAGGGACAGGGGGCCCGAGCAGTACTTC.

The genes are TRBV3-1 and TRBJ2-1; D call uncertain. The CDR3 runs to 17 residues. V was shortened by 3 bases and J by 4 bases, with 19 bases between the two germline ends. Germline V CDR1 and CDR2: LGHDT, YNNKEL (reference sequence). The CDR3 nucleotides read TGTGCCAGCAGCCAGCCTGGGATGGGGATGGGGTACAATGAGCAGTTCTTC. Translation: CASSQPGMGMGYNEQFF.

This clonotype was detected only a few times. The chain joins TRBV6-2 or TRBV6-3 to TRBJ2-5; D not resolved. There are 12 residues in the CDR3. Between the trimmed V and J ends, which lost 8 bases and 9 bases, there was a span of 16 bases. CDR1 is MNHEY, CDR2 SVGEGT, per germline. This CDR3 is CASRTGRIAQYF. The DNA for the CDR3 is TGTGCCAGCCGGACGGGCCGGATTGCCCAGTACTTC.

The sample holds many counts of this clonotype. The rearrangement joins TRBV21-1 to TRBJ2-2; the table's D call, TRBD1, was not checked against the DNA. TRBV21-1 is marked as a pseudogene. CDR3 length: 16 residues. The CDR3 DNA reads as TGTGCCAGCAGCGAAAGGGCAGGGGATGTGGCCGGGGAGCTGTTTTTT. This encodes CASSERAGDVAGELFF.

CDR3 sequence: CASSLSGSPSYEQYF. CDR3 DNA sequence: TGTGCCAGTAGTCTTAGCGGGAGTCCCTCCTACGAGCAGTACTTC. This chain joins TRBV19 and TRBJ2-7; 9 nucleotides match TRBD2. The CDR3 is 15 amino acids. The germline V gene encodes CDR1 LNHDA and CDR2 SQIVND (reference sequence). V was pared by 5 bases and J by 0 bases, with 5 bases of the junction left unmatched. Filled out from reference TRBV19 and TRBJ2-7, the complete variable domain reads DGGITQSPKYLFRKEGQNVTLSCEQNLNHDAMYWYRQDPGQGLRLIYYSQIVNDFQKGDIAEGYSVSREKKESFPLTVTSAQKNPTAFYLCASSLSGSPSYEQYFGPGTRLTVT.

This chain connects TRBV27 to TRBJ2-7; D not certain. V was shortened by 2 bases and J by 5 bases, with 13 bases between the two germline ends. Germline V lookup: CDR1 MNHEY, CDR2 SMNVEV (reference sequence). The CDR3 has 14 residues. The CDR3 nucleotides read TGTGCCAGCAGTTTAGTCTGGGGTAACAACGAGCAGTACTTC. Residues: CASSLVWGNNEQYF.

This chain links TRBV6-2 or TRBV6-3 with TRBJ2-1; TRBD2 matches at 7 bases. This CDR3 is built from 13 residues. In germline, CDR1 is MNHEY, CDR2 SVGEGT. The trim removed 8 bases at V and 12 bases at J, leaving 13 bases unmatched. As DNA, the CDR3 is TGTGCCAGCCGAGTGGCTAGCGGTTCGAGGCAGTTCTTC. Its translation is CASRVASGSRQFF.

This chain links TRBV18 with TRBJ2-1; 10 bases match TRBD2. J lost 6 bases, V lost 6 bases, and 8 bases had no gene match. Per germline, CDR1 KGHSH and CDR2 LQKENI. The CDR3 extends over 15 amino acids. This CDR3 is CASSPTSGEGNEQFF. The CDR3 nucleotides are TGTGCCAGCTCCCCAACTAGCGGGGAAGGCAATGAGCAGTTCTTC.

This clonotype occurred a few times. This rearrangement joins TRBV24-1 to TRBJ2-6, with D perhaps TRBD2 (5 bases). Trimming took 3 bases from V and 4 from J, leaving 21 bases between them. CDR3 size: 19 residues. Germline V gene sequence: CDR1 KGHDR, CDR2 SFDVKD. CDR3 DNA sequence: TGTGCCACCAGTGATGGGAGACTTTTGAGCTCTGTAGGGGCCAACGTCCTGACTTTC. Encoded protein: CATSDGRLLSSVGANVLTF.

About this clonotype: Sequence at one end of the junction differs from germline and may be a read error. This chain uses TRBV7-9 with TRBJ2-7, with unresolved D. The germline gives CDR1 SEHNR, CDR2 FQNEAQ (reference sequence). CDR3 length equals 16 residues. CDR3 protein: CTSSLKGPTVTYEQYF. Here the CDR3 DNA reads TGTACCAGCAGCTTAAAGGGTCCGACGGTTACCTACGAGCAGTACTTC.

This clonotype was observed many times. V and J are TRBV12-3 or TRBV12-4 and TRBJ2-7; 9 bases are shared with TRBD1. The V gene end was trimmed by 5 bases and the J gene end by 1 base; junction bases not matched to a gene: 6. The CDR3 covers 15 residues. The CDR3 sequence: CASSGTGTGSYEQYF. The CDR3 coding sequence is TGTGCCAGCAGTGGAACCGGGACAGGGTCCTACGAGCAGTACTTC.

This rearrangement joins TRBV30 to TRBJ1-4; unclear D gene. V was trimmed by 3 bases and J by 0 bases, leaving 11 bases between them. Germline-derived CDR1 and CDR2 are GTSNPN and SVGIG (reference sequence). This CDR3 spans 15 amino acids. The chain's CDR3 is CAWREMGATNEKLFF. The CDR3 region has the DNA TGTGCCTGGAGAGAGATGGGCGCAACTAATGAAAAACTGTTTTTT. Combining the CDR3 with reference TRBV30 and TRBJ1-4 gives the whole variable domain SQTIHQWPATLVQPVGSPLSLECTVEGTSNPNLYWYRQAAGRGLQLLFYSVGIGQISSEVPQNLSASRPQDRQFILSSKKLLLSDSGFYLCAWREMGATNEKLFFGSGTQLSVL.

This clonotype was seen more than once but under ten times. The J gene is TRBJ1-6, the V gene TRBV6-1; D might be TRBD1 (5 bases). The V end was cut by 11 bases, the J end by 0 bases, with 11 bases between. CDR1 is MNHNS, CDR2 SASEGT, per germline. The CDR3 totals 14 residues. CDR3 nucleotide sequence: TGTGCCGGGGGGGGTAGCTCCTATAATTCACCCCTCCACTTT. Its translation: CAGGGSSYNSPLHF.

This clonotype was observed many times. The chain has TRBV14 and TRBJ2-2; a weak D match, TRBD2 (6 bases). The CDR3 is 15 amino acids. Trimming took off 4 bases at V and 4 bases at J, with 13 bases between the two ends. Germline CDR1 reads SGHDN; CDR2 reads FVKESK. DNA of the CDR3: TGTGCCAGCAGCCGACTAGTTTTGGCCACCGGGGAGCTGTTTTTT. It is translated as CASSRLVLATGELFF.

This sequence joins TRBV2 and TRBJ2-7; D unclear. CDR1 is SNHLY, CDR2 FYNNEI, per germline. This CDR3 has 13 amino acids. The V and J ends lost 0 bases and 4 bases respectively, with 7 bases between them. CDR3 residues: CASSEAAEYEQYF. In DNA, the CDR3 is TGTGCCAGCAGTGAAGCGGCAGAGTACGAGCAGTACTTC.

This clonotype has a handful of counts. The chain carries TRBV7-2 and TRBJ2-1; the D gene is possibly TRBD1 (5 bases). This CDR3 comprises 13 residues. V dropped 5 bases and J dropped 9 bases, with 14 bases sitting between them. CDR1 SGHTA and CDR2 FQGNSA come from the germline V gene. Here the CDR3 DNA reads TGTGCCAGCAGCCCCCTTTTGCAGGGTGAGCAGTTCTTC. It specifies CASSPLLQGEQFF.

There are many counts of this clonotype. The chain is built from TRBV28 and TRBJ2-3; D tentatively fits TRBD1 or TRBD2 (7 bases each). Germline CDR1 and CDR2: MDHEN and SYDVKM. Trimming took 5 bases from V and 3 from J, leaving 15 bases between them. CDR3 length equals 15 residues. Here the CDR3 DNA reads TGTGCCAGCAGTCCTACAGGGGAGGGAACAGATACGCAGTATTTT. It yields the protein CASSPTGEGTDTQYF.